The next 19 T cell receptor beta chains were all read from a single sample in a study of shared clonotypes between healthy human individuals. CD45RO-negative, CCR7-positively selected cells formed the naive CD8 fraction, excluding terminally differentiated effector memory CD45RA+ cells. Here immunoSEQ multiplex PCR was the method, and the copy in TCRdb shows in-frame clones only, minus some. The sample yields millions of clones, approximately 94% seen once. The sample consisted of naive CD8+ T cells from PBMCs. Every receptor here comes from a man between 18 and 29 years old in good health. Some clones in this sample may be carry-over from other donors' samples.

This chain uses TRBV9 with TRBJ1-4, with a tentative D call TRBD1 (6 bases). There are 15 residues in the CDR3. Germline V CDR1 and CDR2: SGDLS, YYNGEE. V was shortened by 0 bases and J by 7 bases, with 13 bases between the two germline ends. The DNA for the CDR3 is TGTGCCAGCAGCGTAGTGGGGGGCGGAGGTGAAAAACTGTTTTTT. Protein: CASSVVGGGGEKLFF.

This CDR3 reads CATSSPGPPTGELFF. The CDR3 nucleotides read TGTGCCACCAGCTCCCCGGGACCCCCCACCGGGGAGCTGTTTTTT. This chain uses TRBV15 with TRBJ2-2; tentatively, D is TRBD1 or TRBD2 (5 bases each). Germline values: CDR1 LNHNV, CDR2 YYDKDF (reference sequence). The ends were cut back, 5 bases at V and 4 bases at J, with 14 bases in the middle. CDR3 length: 15 residues.

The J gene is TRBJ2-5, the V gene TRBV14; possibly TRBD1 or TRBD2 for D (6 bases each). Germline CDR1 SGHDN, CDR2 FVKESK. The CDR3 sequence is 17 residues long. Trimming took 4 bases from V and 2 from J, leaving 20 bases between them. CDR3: CASSPRVYREEQETQYF. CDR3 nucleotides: TGTGCCAGCAGCCCGAGAGTGTACAGGGAGGAACAAGAGACCCAGTACTTC.

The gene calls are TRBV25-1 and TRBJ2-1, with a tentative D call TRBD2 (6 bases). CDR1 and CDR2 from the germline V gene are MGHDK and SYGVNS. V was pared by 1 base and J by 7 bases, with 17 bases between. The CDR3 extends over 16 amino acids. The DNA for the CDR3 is TGTGCCAGCAGTGAATCCGGGCCAGTTGGGGGGAATGAGCAGTTCTTC. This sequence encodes CASSESGPVGGNEQFF.

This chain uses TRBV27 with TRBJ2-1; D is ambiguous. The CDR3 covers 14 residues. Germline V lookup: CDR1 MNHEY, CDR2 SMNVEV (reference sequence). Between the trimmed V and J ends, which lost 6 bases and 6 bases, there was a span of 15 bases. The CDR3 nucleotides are TGTGCCAGCAGCACCTGGGCGGAACCCAATGAGCAGTTCTTC. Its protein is CASSTWAEPNEQFF.

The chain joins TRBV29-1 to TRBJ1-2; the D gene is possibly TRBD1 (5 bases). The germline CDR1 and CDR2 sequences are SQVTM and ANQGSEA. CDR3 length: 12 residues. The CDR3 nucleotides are TGCAGTACCTCCGGGGACGGGCTTGGCTACACCTTC. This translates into CSTSGDGLGYTF.

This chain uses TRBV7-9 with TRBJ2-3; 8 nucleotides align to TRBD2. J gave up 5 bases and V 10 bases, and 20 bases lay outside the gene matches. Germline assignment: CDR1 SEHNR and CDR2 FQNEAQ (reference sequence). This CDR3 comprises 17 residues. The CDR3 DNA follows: TGTGCCACTCACCCAAACTACCGCGGGAGGACCCTAGATACGCAGTATTTT. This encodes CATHPNYRGRTLDTQYF.

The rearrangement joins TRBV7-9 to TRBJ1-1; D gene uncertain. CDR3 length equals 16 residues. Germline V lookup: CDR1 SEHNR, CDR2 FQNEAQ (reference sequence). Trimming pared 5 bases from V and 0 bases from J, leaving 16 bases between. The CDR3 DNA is TGTGCCAGCAGCCCCCGGCCAGAGACTATGAACACTGAAGCTTTCTTT. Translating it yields CASSPRPETMNTEAFF.

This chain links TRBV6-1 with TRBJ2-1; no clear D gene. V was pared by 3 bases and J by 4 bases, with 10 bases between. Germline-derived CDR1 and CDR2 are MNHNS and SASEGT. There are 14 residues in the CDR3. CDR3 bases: TGTGCCAGCAGTGAGACGGAACGGTACAATGAGCAGTTCTTC. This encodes CASSETERYNEQFF.

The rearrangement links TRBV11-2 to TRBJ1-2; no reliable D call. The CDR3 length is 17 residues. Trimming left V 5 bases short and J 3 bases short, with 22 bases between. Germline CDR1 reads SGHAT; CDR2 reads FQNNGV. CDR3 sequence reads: CASSDPSGTEAYYGYTF. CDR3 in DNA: TGTGCCAGCAGCGACCCTTCCGGTACCGAGGCGTACTATGGCTACACCTTC.

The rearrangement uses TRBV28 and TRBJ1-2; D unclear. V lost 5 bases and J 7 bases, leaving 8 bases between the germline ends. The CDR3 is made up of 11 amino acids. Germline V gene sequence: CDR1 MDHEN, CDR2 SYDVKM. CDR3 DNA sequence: TGTGCCAGCAGTGCGACAAGTGGCTACACCTTC. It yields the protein CASSATSGYTF.

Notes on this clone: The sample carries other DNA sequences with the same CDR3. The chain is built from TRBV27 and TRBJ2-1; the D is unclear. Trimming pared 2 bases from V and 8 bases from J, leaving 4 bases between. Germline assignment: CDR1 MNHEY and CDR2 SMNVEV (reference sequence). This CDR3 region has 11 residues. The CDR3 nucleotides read TGTGCCAGCAGTTTAGGCGATGAGCAGTTCTTC. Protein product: CASSLGDEQFF.

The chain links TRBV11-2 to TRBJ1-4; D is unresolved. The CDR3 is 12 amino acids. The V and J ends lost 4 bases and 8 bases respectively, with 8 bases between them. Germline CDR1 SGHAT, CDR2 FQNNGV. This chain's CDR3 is CASSYPLEKLFF. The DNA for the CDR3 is TGTGCCAGCAGCTACCCACTGGAAAAACTGTTTTTT.

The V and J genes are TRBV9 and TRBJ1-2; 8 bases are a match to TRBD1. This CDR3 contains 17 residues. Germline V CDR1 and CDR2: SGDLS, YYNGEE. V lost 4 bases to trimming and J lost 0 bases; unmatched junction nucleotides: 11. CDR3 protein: CASSSQTGDNANYGYTF. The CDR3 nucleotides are TGTGCCAGCAGCTCCCAGACAGGGGATAACGCTAACTATGGCTACACCTTC.

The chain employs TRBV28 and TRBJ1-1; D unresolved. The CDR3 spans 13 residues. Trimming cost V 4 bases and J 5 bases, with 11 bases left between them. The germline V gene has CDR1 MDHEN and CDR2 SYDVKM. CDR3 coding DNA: TGTGCCAGCAGTTACTGGAGTATGACTGAAGCTTTCTTT. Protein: CASSYWSMTEAFF.

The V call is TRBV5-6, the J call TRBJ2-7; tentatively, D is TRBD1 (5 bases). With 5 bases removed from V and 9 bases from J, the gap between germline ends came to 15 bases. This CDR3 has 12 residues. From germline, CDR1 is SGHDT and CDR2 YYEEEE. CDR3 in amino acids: CASRGPGDGQYF. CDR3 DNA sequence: TGTGCCAGCAGGGGGCCTGGAGACGGGCAGTACTTC.

The CDR3 is CASSLDLSLASSQYF. The CDR3 DNA reads as TGTGCCAGCAGCTTAGATTTATCGCTGGCTTCCTCCCAGTACTTC. This chain connects TRBV7-8 to TRBJ2-5; D unclear. V lost 1 base and J 9 bases, leaving 18 bases between the germline ends. The CDR3 extends over 15 amino acids. In germline, CDR1 is SGHVS, CDR2 FQNEAQ.

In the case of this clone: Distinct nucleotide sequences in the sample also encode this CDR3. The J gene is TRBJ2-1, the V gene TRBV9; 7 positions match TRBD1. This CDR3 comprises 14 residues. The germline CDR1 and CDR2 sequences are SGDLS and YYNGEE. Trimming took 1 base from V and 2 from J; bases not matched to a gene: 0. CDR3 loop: CASSVTGAYNEQFF. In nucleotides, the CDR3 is TGTGCCAGCAGCGTAACAGGGGCCTACAATGAGCAGTTCTTC.

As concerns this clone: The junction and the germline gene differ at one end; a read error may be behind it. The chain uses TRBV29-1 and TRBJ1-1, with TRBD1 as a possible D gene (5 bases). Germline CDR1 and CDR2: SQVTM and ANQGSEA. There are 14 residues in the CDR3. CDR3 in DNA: TGCAGCGTGGAAGCAGGGTTCGGGAACACTGAAGCTTTCTTT. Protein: CSVEAGFGNTEAFF.